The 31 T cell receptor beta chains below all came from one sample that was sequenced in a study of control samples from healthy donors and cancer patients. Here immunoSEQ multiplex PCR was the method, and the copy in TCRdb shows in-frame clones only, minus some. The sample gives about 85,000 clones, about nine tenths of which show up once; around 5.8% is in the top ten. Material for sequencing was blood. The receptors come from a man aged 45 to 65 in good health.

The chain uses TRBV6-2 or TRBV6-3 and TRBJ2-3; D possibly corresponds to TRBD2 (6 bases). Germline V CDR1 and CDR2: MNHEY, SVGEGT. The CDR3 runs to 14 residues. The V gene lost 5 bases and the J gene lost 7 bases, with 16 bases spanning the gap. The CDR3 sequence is CASSMTGTPNTQYF. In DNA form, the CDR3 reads TGTGCCAGCAGTATGACCGGGACTCCGAATACGCAGTATTTT.

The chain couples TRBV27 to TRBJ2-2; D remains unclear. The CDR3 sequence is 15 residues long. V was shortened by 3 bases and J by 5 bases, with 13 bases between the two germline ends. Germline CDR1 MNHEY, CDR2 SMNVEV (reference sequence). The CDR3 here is CASSLGGPGTGELFF. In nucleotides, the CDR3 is TGTGCCAGCAGTTTGGGTGGGCCAGGAACCGGGGAGCTGTTTTTT.

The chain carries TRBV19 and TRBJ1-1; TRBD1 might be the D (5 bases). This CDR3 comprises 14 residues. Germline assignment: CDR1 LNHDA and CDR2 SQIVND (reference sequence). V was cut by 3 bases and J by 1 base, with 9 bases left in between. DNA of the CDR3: TGTGCCAGTAGTATCCGGGGACCGAACACTGAAGCTTTCTTT. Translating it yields CASSIRGPNTEAFF.

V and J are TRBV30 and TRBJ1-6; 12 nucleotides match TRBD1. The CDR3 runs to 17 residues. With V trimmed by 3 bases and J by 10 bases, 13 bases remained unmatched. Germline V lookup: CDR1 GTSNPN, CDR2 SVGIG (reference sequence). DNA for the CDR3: TGTGCCTGGAGCTCGAACACCGGGACAGGGGGCAACTCACCCCTCCACTTT. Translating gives CAWSSNTGTGGNSPLHF.

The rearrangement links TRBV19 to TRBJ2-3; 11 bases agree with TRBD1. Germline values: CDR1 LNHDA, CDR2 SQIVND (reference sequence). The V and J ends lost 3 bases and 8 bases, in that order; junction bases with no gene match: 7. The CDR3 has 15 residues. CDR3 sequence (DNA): TGTGCCAGTAGTATTAGGGGACAGGGGGTTCCTACGCAGTATTTT. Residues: CASSIRGQGVPTQYF.

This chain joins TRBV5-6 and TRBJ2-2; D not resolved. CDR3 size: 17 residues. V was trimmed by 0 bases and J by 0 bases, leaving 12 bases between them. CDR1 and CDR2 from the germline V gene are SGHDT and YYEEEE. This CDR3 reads CASSLETVASNTGELFF. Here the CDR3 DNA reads TGTGCCAGCAGCTTGGAAACGGTGGCATCGAACACCGGGGAGCTGTTTTTT.

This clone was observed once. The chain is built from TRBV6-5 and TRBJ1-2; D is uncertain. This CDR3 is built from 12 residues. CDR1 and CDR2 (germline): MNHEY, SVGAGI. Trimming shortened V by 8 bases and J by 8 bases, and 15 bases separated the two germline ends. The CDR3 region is CASVGLGLGYTF. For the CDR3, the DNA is TGTGCCAGCGTCGGCTTGGGTTTGGGCTACACCTTC.

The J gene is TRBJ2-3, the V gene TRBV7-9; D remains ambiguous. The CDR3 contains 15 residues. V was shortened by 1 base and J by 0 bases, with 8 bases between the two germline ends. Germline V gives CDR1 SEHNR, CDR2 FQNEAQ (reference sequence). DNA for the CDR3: TGTGCCAGCAGCTTAGATGGGTCTAGCACAGATACGCAGTATTTT. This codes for CASSLDGSSTDTQYF.

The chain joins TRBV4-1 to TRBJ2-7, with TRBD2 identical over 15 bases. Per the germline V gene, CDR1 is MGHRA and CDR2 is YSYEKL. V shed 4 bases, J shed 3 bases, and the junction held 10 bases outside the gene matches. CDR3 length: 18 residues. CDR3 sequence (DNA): TGCGCCAGCAGCCGGACTAGCGGGGGGGCTGGAGTGATCTACGAGCAGTACTTC. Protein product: CASSRTSGGAGVIYEQYF.

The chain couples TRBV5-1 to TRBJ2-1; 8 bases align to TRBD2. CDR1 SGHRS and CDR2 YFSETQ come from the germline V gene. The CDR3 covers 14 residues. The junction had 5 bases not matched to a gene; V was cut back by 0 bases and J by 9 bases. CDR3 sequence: CASSLDGGAVEQFF. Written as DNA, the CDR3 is TGCGCCAGCAGCTTGGACGGGGGGGCCGTTGAGCAGTTCTTC.

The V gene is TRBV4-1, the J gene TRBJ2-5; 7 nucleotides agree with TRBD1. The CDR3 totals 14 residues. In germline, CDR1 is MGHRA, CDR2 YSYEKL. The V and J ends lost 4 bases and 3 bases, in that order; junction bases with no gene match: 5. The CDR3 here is CASSLLGTEETQYF. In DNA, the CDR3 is TGCGCCAGCAGCCTCCTTGGGACAGAAGAGACCCAGTACTTC.

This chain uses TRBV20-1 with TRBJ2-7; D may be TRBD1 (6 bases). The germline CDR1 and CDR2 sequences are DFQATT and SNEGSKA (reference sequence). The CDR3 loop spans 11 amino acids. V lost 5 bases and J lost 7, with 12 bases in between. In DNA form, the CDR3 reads TGCAGTGCTTCGGGACACGGTGAGCAGTACTTC. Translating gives CSASGHGEQYF.

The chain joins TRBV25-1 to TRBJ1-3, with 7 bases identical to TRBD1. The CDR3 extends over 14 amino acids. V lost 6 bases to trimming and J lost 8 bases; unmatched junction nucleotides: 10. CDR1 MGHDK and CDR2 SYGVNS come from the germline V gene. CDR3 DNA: TGTGCCAGCAGGGAGACAGGGTGGAAGGACACCATATATTTT. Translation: CASRETGWKDTIYF.

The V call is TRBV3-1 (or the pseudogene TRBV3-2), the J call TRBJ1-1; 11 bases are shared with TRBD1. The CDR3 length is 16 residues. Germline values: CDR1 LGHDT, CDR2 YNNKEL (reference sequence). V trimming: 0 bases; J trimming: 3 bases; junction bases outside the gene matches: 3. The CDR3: CASSQDGTGGDTEAFF. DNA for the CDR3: TGTGCCAGCAGCCAAGATGGGACAGGGGGAGACACTGAAGCTTTCTTT.

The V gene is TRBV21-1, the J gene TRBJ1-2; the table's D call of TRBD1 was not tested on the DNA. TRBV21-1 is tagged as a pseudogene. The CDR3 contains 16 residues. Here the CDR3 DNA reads TGTGCCAGCAGCAAAGGCACCCCGACAGGGACATATGGCTACACCTTC. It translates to CASSKGTPTGTYGYTF.

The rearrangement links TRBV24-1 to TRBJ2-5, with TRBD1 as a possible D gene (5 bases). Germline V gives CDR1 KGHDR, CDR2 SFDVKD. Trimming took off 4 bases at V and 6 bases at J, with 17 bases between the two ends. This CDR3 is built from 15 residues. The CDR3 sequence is CATSDPTDPLKTQYF. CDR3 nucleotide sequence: TGTGCCACCAGTGACCCGACAGACCCTCTGAAGACCCAGTACTTC.

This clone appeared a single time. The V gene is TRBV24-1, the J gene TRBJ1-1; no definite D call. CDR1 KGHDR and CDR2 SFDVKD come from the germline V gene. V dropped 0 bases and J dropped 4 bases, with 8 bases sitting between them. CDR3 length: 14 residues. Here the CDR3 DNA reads TGTGCCACCAGTGATTTGTGGGGTCCCACTGAAGCTTTCTTT. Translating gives CATSDLWGPTEAFF.

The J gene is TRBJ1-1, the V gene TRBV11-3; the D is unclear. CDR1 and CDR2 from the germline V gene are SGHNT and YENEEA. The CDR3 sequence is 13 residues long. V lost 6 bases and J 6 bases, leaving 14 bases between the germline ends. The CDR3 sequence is CASSHGWTAEAFF. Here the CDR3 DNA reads TGTGCCAGCAGTCATGGATGGACTGCTGAAGCTTTCTTT. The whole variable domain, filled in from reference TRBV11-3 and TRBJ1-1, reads EAGVVQSPRYKIIEKKQPVAFWCNPISGHNTLYWYLQNLGQGPELLIRYENEEAVDDSQLPKDRFSAERLKGVDSTLKIQPAELGDSAVYLCASSHGWTAEAFFGQGTRLTVV.

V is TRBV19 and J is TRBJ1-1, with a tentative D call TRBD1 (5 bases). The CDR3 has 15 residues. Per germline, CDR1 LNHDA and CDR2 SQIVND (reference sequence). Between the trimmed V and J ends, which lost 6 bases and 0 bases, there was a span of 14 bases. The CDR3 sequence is CASRTGTTMNTEAFF. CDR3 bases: TGTGCCAGTAGAACGGGGACGACAATGAACACTGAAGCTTTCTTT.

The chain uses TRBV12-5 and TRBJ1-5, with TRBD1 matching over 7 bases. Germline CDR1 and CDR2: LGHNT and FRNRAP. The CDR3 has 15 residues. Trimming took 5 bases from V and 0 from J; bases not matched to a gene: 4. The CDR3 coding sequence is TGTGCTAGTGGTCAGGGGGTGGCTAGCAATCAGCCCCAGCATTTT. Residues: CASGQGVASNQPQHF.

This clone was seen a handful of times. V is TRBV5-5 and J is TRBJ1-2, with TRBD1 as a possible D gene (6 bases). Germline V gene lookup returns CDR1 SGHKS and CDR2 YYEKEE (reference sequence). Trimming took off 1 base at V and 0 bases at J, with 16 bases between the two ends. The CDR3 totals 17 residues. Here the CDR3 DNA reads TGTGCCAGCAGCTTGTCCAGGACAGCGATGACTAACTATGGCTACACCTTC. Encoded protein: CASSLSRTAMTNYGYTF.

This CDR3 is CASSLRGAGSEQFF. CDR3 sequence (DNA): TGCGCCAGCAGCTTGAGAGGGGCGGGGAGTGAGCAGTTCTTC. This chain connects TRBV5-1 to TRBJ2-1; TRBD2 is a possible D gene (6 bases). The germline V gene has CDR1 SGHRS and CDR2 YFSETQ. V lost 1 base, J lost 9 bases, and 14 bases lay in between. The CDR3 length is 14 residues. Full variable domain (outside the CDR3, taken from reference TRBV5-1 and TRBJ2-1): KAGVTQTPRYLIKTRGQQVTLSCSPISGHRSVSWYQQTPGQGLQFLFEYFSETQRNKGNFPGRFSGRQFSNSRSEMNVSTLELGDSALYLCASSLRGAGSEQFFGPGTRLTVL.

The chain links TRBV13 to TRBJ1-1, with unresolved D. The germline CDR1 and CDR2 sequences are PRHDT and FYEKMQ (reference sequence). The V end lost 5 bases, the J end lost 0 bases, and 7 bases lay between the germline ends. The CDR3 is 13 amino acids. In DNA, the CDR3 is TGTGCCAGCAGCCCCAGCCTGAACACTGAAGCTTTCTTT. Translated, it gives CASSPSLNTEAFF.

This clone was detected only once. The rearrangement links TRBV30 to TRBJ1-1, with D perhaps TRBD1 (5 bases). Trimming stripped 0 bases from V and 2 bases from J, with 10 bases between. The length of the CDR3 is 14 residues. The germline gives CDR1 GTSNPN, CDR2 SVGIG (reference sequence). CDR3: CAWSVGQPNTEAFF. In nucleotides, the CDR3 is TGTGCCTGGAGTGTTGGACAACCAAACACTGAAGCTTTCTTT.

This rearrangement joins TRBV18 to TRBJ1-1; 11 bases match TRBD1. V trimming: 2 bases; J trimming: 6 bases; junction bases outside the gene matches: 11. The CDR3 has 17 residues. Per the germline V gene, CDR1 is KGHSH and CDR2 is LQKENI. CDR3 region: CASSPLPGQGVRAEAFF. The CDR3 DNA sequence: TGTGCCAGCTCACCATTACCGGGACAGGGGGTACGCGCTGAAGCTTTCTTT.

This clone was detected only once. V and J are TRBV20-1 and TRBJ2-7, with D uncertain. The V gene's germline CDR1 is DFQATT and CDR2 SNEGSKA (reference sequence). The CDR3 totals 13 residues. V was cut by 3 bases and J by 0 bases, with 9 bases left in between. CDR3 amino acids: CSASETFSYEQYF. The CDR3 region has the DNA TGCAGTGCTAGTGAGACTTTCTCCTACGAGCAGTACTTC.

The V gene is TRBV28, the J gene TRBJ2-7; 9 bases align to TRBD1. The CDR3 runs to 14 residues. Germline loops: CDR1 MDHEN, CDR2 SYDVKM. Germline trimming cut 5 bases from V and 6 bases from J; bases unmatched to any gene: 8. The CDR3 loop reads CASSVGTGFLEQYF. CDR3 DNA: TGTGCCAGCAGTGTAGGGACAGGGTTTCTCGAGCAGTACTTC. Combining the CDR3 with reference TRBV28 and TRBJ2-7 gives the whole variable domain DVKVTQSSRYLVKRTGEKVFLECVQDMDHENMFWYRQDPGLGLRLIYFSYDVKMKEKGDIPEGYSVSREKKERFSLILESASTNQTSMYLCASSVGTGFLEQYFGPGTRLTVT.

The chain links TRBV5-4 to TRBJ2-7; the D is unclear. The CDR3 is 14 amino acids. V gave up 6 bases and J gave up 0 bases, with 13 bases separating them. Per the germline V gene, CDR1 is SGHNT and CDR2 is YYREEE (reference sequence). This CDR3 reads CASTPGQDSYEQYF. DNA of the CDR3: TGTGCCAGCACCCCCGGGCAGGACTCCTACGAGCAGTACTTC. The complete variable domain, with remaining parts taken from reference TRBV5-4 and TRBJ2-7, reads ETGVTQSPTHLIKTRGQQVTLRCSSQSGHNTVSWYQQALGQGPQFIFQYYREEENGRGNFPPRFSGLQFPNYSSELNVNALELDDSALYLCASTPGQDSYEQYFGPGTRLTVT.

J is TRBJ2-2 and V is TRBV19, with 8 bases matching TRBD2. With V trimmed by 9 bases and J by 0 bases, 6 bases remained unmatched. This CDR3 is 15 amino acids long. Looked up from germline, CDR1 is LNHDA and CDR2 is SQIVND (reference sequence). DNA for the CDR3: TGTGCCAGCAGGAGCGGGGGCGCGAACACCGGGGAGCTGTTTTTT. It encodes CASRSGGANTGELFF.

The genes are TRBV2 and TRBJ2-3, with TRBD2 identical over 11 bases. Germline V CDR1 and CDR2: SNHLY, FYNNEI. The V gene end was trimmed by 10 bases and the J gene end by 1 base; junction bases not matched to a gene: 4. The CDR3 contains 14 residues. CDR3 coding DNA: TGTGCCATCAAGACTAGCGGGGGCACAGATACGCAGTATTTT. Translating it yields CAIKTSGGTDTQYF.

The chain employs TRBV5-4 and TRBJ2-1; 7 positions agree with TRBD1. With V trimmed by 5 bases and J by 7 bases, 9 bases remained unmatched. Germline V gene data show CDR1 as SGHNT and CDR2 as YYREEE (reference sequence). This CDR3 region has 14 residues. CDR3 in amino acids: CASSNRGLGNEQFF. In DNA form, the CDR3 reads TGTGCCAGCAGTAATAGGGGGCTCGGGAATGAGCAGTTCTTC. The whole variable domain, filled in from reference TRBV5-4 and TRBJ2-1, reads ETGVTQSPTHLIKTRGQQVTLRCSSQSGHNTVSWYQQALGQGPQFIFQYYREEENGRGNFPPRFSGLQFPNYSSELNVNALELDDSALYLCASSNRGLGNEQFFGPGTRLTVL.